This T cell receptor (beta chain) originates from a study of blood T cell repertoires in COVID-19 (TCRdb year 2020). Background on the whole study: Collaborator samples came from the United States, Italy and Spain and covered acute and convalescent phases of COVID-19. The repertoires were released in a freely available public database meant as a resource for research on the immune response to SARS-CoV-2. The samples were drawn from the first 160 participants of the ongoing ImmuneRACE study and from under 1,500 subjects provided by 6 global collaborators. Where available, HLA class I and class II types were obtained from metadata supplied by the sample provider rather than from assay-based typing. Sample metadata almost always included a de-identified subject ID, COVID-19 status, age in years and sex. The prospective study material was composed of cDNA or gDNA derived from T cells, B-cell-depleted T cells, or PBMCs. Subjects who had been exposed to COVID-19, were actively infected with it, or had recovered from it provided the deeply sampled blood TCRbeta repertoires that made up the dataset.

Each collaborating institution followed its own protocols to collect whole blood in K2EDTA tubes. For TCRbeta analysis, collaborator samples were shipped as frozen whole blood, as isolated PBMCs, or as DNA extracted from either sample type. The immunoSEQ Assay, a bias-controlled multiplex PCR, was used to amplify TCRbeta CDR3 regions from genomic DNA. The study's processing was this. The number of nucleated cells in each sample was estimated from the amplification of reference gene primers within the assay. To quantify the absolute abundance of each unique TCRbeta CDR3 rearrangement, sequence reads were collapsed and filtered. For each sample, productive Simpson clonality was calculated as the square root of Simpson's diversity index across productive rearrangements. TCRdb provides this immuneACCESS table in a form limited to in-frame rearrangements. Some clones are lacking; in checked studies, under half of them reflect an unresolved V gene, and why the rest are absent is not known. V, J and clone size are taken as reported in that table, and D and trimming were inferred from the DNA itself. The sample yields a few hundred thousand clones; 80% to 90% were counted once. The top ten clones comprise roughly 5.8% of the sample.

Remarks on this clone: Which antigen it targets is not known. Qualities for individual bases were not recorded, and no much larger clone is one base off.

What the study reported, not specific to this receptor: How much clinical and demographic metadata was included differed by source and by participant, and the metadata was provided uncurated.

The origin of this receptor is a man aged 55 to 70 with acute or convalescent COVID-19. Sample: peripheral blood.

CDR3 loop: CASSGGALGGETQYF. The DNA reads TGTGCCAGCAGCGGCGGGGCCCTAGGCGGGGAGACCCAGTACTTC. The chain is encoded by TRBV5-5 joined to TRBJ2-5; a weak D assignment points to TRBD2 (6 bases agree). Its CDR3 holds 15 amino acids, cysteine through phenylalanine. Only CDR3 DNA is held: 45 bases, read in frame from base 1. Looking up the germline V gene (reference sequence) yields CDR1 SGHKS and CDR2 YYEKEE. At the junction V is shortened by 4 bases and J by 5 bases, with 18 bases in between.